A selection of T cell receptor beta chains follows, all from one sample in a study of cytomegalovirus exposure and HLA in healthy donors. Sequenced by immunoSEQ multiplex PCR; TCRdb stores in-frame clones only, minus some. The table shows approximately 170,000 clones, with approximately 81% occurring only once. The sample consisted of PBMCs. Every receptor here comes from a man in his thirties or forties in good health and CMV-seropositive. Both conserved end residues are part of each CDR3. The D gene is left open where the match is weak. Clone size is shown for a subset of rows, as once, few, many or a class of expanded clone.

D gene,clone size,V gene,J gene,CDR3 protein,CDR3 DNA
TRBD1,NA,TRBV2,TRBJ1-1,CASSRTGGTNTEAFF,TGTGCCAGCAGTCGTACAGGGGGCACGAACACTGAAGCTTTCTTT
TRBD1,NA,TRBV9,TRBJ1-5,CASSGGQDYNQPQHF,TGTGCCAGCAGCGGAGGACAGGACTACAATCAGCCCCAGCATTTT
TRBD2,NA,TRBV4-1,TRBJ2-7,CASSQVGLAGGPTNEQYF,TGCGCCAGCAGCCAAGTAGGGCTAGCGGGAGGGCCGACGAACGAGCAGTACTTC
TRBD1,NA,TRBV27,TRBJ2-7,CASSPAQGARRGQYF,TGTGCCAGCAGCCCGGCGCAGGGGGCCCGTCGGGGGCAGTACTTC
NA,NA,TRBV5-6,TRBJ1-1,CASSQLPGDTEAFF,TGTGCCAGCAGCCAGCTCCCCGGGGACACTGAAGCTTTCTTT
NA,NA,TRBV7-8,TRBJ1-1,CASSLSRQVGSSAFF,TGTGCCAGCAGCTTAAGCCGACAGGTGGGGTCTTCAGCTTTCTTT
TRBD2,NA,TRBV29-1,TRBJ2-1,CSVSGGGDHNEQFF,TGCAGCGTCAGTGGGGGGGGGGACCACAATGAGCAGTTCTTC
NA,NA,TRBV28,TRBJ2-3,CASSLEKADTDTQYF,TGTGCCAGCAGTTTGGAGAAAGCGGACACAGATACGCAGTATTTT
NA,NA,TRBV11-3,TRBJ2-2,CASSPEGGITGELFF,TGTGCCAGCAGCCCAGAGGGGGGGATCACCGGGGAGCTGTTTTTT
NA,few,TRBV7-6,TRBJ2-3,CASSSLPPRGSRDTQYF,TGTGCCAGCAGCTCTCTCCCCCCGCGGGGCTCGAGAGATACGCAGTATTTT
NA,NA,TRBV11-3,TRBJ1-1,CASSFQGSEAFF,TGTGCCAGCAGCTTCCAGGGCTCTGAAGCTTTCTTT
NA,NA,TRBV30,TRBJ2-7,CAWRAYYEQYF,TGTGCCTGGAGGGCTTACTACGAGCAGTACTTC
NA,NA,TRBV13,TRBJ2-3,CASSISQTRGTQYF,TGTGCCAGCAGCATAAGTCAGACCCGAGGTACGCAGTATTTT
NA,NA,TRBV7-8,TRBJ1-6,CASSPSFLATYNSPLHF,TGTGCCAGCAGCCCGTCCTTTCTAGCTACCTATAATTCACCCCTCCACTTT
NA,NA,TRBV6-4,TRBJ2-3,CASRDRRGTDTQYF,TGTGCCAGCCGCGACCGCCGGGGCACAGATACGCAGTATTTT
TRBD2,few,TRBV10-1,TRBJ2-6,CASSELPREGSLTF,TGCGCCAGCAGTGAGCTCCCGCGGGAGGGAAGCCTGACTTTC
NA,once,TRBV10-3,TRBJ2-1,CAILGDDVSYNEQFF,TGTGCCATCCTAGGGGATGACGTCTCCTACAATGAGCAGTTCTTC
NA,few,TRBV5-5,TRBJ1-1,CASSFVVMNTEAFF,TGTGCCAGCAGCTTTGTTGTAATGAACACTGAAGCTTTCTTT
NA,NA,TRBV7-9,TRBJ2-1,CASSPKGREQFF,TGTGCCAGCAGCCCCAAGGGGCGGGAGCAGTTCTTC
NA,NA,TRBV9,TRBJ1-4,CASSLTGATNEKLFF,TGTGCCAGCAGCCTCACGGGTGCAACTAATGAAAAACTGTTTTTT
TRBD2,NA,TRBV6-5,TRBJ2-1,CASSYPGGGSYNEQFF,TGTGCCAGCAGTTACCCGGGGGGAGGCTCCTACAATGAGCAGTTCTTC
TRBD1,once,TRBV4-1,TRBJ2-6,CASSQAGTGRSGANVLTF,TGCGCCAGCAGCCAGGCCGGGACAGGACGTTCTGGGGCCAACGTCCTGACTTTC
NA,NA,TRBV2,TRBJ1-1,CASSEAEGMNTEAFF,TGTGCCAGCAGTGAAGCAGAGGGAATGAACACTGAAGCTTTCTTT
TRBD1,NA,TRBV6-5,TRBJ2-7,CASSWGQAYEQYF,TGTGCCAGCAGTTGGGGACAGGCGTACGAGCAGTACTTC
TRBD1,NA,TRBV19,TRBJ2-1,CASSNPYRGRQEQFF,TGTGCCAGTAGCAATCCGTACAGGGGGCGGCAGGAGCAGTTCTTC
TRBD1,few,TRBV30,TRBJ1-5,CAFGQGYQPQHF,TGTGCCTTTGGACAGGGGTATCAGCCCCAGCATTTT
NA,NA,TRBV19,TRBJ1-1,CASSTQKNTEAFF,TGTGCCAGTAGTACGCAGAAGAACACTGAAGCTTTCTTT
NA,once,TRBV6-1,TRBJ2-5,CASTPGLETQYF,TGTGCCAGCACCCCAGGGTTGGAGACCCAGTACTTC
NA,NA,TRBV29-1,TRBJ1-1,CSAGDTEAFF,TGCAGCGCCGGGGACACTGAAGCTTTCTTT
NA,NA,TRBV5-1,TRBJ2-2,CASSPTGVGGELFF,TGCGCCAGCAGCCCCACAGGCGTTGGCGGGGAGCTGTTTTTT
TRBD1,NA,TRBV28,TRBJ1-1,CASRLGDRENTEAFF,TGTGCCAGCAGGCTAGGTGACAGGGAGAACACTGAAGCTTTCTTT
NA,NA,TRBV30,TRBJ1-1,CAWSPLNTEAFF,TGTGCCTGGAGCCCTTTGAACACTGAAGCTTTCTTT
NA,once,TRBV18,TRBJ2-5,CASSPPSQETQYF,TGTGCCAGCTCACCACCCAGCCAAGAGACCCAGTACTTC
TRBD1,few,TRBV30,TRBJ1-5,CAWSVQGTGQPQHF,TGTGCCTGGAGTGTACAGGGGACGGGGCAGCCCCAGCATTTT
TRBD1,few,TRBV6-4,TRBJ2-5,CASSPRQGEETQYF,TGTGCCAGCAGTCCCAGACAGGGGGAAGAGACCCAGTACTTC
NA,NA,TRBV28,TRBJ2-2,CASSPTGGELFF,TGTGCCAGCAGTCCGACTGGCGGGGAGCTGTTTTTT
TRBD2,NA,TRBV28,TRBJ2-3,CASRSGAKPSTDTQYF,TGTGCCAGCCGTAGCGGGGCGAAACCTAGCACAGATACGCAGTATTTT
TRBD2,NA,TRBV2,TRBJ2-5,CASTAGDRETQYF,TGTGCCAGCACAGCGGGAGACCGAGAGACCCAGTACTTC
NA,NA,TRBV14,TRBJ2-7,CASSQVPQGREQYF,TGTGCCAGCAGCCAAGTCCCCCAGGGGCGCGAGCAGTACTTC
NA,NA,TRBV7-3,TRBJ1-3,CASSATAPGFSSGNTIYF,TGTGCCAGCAGCGCGACCGCCCCAGGGTTCTCCTCTGGAAACACCATATATTTT
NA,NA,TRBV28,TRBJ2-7,CASSRVRGLTYEQYF,TGTGCCAGCAGTCGGGTACGGGGTCTTACCTACGAGCAGTACTTC
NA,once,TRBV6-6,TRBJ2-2,CASSYLEDGELFF,TGTGCCAGCAGTTATTTGGAGGACGGGGAGCTGTTTTTT
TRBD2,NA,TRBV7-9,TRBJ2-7,CASSSRLAGGVVYEQYF,TGTGCCAGCAGCTCCCGACTAGCGGGAGGGGTAGTCTACGAGCAGTACTTC